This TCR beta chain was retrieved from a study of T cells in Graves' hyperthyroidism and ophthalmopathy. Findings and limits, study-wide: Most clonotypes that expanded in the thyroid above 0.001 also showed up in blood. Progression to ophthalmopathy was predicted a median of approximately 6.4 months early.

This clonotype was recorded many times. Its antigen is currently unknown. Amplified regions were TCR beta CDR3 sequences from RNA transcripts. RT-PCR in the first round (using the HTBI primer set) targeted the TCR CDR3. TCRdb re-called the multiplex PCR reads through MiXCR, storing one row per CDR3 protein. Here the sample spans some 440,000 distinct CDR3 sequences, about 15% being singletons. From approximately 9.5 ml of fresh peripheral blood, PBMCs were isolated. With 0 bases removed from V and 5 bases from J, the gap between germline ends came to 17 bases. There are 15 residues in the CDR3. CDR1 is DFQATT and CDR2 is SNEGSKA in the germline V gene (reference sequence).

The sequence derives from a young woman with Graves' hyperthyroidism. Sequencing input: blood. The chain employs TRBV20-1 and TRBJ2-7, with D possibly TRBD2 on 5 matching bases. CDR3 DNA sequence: TGCAGTGCTAGAGACGGGGTAAGAAGGAGCCACGAGCAGTACTTC. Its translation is CSARDGVRRSHEQYF.